This TCR beta chain was identified in a study of identical twins. Template switching, a step in the protocol, added a universal primer site, and cDNA carried unique molecular identifiers. TCRdb ran MiXCR on the 5' RACE reads and lists one entry per CDR3 protein. The table includes under 300,000 distinct CDR3 sequences, approximately 8.3% detected once. This clonotype was counted ten times or more. Its target is unknown. Whole-study findings and limits: A partial confounding effect on zero-insertion analyses could come from invariant MAIT and iNKT cells. Fewer insertions were carried by abundant cord blood beta clonotypes, but none was seen in memory repertoires.

V lost 4 bases and J lost 6; bases outside the gene matches: 1. Germline loops: CDR1 MNHEY, CDR2 SVGEGT. The CDR3 sequence is 12 residues long. The same sample was also used in a study of yellow fever vaccine responses in identical twins. As that study records: Reports say the vaccine T cell response in twins looked partly convergent and partly personalized.

The TCR originated in a woman aged 18-29 years in good health. Specimen: CD8+ T cells sorted from blood. The chain couples TRBV6-2 or TRBV6-3 to TRBJ2-3; 7 nucleotides match TRBD1. CDR3 protein: CASSLGQDTQYF. The CDR3, as DNA: TGTGCCAGCAGTTTGGGACAGGATACGCAGTATTTT.